This TCR beta chain was retrieved from a study of T-cell reconstitution after alpha-beta-depleted transplantation in children. Findings and limits, study-wide: Elevated TCRbeta diversity at day 60 was traced, in some patients, to surviving recipient T cells and thymic progenitors. Two months or so post-transplant, alpha-beta T cells reportedly derived from several hundred expanded graft clones. Most T-cell counts and diversity one year after the transplant came from T cells that were newly produced.

For TCRbeta, the library was prepared with unique molecular identifiers. TCRdb itself ran the PCR reads through MiXCR, one entry per CDR3 protein. The sample contains a few hundred thousand distinct CDR3 sequences, 25% to 30% of which appear only once. Note on this clonotype: Antigen specificity is unknown.

The V end was cut by 2 bases, the J end by 0 bases, with 10 bases between. Germline CDR1 and CDR2: SGHTA and FQGTGA. The CDR3 covers 16 residues. The sequencing used PBMCs, collected before TCRalphabeta/CD19-depleted stem cell transplant. The J gene is TRBJ2-2, the V gene TRBV7-3, with D perhaps TRBD1 or TRBD2 (5 bases each). The source of this sequence is a boy under three years old with Wiskott-Aldrich syndrome, due to receive a stem cell transplant. CDR3 DNA: TGTGCCAGCAGCTTAGGGACCGTCACGAACACCGGGGAGCTGTTTTTT. Its protein product is CASSLGTVTNTGELFF. Complete variable domain (other parts from reference TRBV7-3 and TRBJ2-2): GAGVSQTPSNKVTEKGKYVELRCDPISGHTALYWYRQSLGQGPEFLIYFQGTGAADDSGLPNDRFFAVRPEGSVSTLKIQRTERGDSAVYLCASSLGTVTNTGELFFGEGSRLTVL.